The source of this T cell receptor (beta chain) is a study of T-cell memory formation after mild COVID-19. The CDR3 spans 15 residues. Trimming removed 3 bases at V and 2 bases at J, with 13 bases between. From germline, CDR1 is LGHDT and CDR2 YNNKEL (reference sequence). Findings and limits, study-wide: Memory sampled before infection contained some responding clones, suggesting cross-reactive memory joined. A second wave of clones peaked on day 37, and their SARS-CoV-2 specificity went unconfirmed.

MiXCR was run by TCRdb on the 5' RACE reads, yielding one entry per CDR3 protein. This sample yields about 320,000 distinct CDR3 sequences, of which roughly an eighth are seen a single time; roughly a fifth belongs to the top ten. A note on this clonotype: Its antigen is currently unknown.

This sequence was found in a young man who had mild COVID-19 (a few samples of this study predate the infection). Cell type and time point are not known. Sample: PBMCs or a T cell subset sorted from them (not recorded which). This chain connects TRBV3-1 to TRBJ1-2; no clear D. CDR3 in DNA: TGTGCCAGCAGCCAGATAATGACGGGAAACTATGGCTACACCTTC. It is translated as CASSQIMTGNYGYTF.